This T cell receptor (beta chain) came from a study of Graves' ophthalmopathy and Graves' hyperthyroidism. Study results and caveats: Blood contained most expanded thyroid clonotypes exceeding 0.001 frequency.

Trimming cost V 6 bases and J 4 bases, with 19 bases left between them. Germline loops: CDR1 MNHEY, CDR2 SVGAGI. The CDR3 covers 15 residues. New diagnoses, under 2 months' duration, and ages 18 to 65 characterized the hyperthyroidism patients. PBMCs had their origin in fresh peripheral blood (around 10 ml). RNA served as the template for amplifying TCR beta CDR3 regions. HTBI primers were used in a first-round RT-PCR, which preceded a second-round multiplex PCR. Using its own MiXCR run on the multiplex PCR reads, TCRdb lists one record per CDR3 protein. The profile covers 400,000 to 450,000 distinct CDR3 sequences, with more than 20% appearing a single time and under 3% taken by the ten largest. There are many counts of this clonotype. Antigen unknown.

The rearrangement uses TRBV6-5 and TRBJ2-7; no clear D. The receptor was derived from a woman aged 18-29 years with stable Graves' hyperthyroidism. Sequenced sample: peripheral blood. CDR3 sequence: CASRPRPERPYEQYF. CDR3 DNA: TGTGCCAGCAGACCTAGACCCGAGAGGCCTTACGAGCAGTACTTC.